This TCR beta chain comes out of a study of identical twins. All donors were healthy Caucasians. Via MiXCR, TCRdb re-called the 5' RACE reads, giving one row per CDR3 protein. The sample lists about 890,000 distinct CDR3 sequences; around an eighth were seen once. Study-wide results and caveats: The analysis was cross-sectional rather than longitudinal within donors.

This clonotype was seen more than once but under ten times. Antigen: not known. V was cut by 8 bases and J by 2 bases, with 9 bases left in between. The CDR3 sequence is 12 residues long. Germline V lookup: CDR1 SGHVS, CDR2 FNYEAQ. The sample was also linked to a second study, of yellow fever vaccine responses in identical twins.

The sample comprised PBMCs. This chain connects TRBV7-6 to TRBJ1-2; D uncertain. This receptor was obtained from a woman between 18 and 30 years old in good health. CDR3 sequence reads: CASGHRNYGYTF. CDR3 bases: TGTGCCAGCGGTCACAGAAACTATGGCTACACCTTC.